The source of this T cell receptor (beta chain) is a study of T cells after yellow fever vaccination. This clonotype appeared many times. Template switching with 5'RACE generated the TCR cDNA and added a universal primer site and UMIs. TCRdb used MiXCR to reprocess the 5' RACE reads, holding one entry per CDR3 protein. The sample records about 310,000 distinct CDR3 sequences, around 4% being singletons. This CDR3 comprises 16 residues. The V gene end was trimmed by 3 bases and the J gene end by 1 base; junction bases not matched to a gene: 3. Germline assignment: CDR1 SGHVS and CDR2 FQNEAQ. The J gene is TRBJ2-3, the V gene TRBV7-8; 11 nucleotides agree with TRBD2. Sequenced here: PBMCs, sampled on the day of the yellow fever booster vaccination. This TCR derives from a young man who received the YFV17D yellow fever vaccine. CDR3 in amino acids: CASSFPLAGGTDTQYF. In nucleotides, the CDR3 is TGTGCCAGCAGCTTCCCACTAGCGGGGGGCACAGATACGCAGTATTTT.